This T cell receptor beta chain was observed in a study of blood T cell repertoires in COVID-19. Whole-study context: The samples span acute and convalescent COVID-19 from the United States, Italy and Spain. PBMCs, B-cell-depleted T cells, or T cells provided the cDNA or gDNA that made up the material.

In the authors' workflow: Nucleated cell counts were estimated from reference gene primer amplification. Clones were sequenced by immunoSEQ multiplex PCR, and TCRdb holds only the in-frame ones, with some missing. For V, J and clone size, that table is used; D and trimming come from the DNA. Altogether about half a million clones are present, approximately 85% being singletons, with the ten largest covering 3.2%. The CDR3 has 15 residues. V dropped 4 bases and J dropped 2 bases, with 12 bases sitting between them. Germline values: CDR1 SEHNR, CDR2 FQNEAQ (reference sequence). The sequenced sample was peripheral blood. This sequence originates from a human donor in a cohort sampled during active COVID-19. The chain uses TRBV7-9 and TRBJ2-1; tentatively, D is TRBD1 (5 bases). CDR3 in DNA: TGTGCCAGCAGCTATCCAGGGCCTACCTACAATGAGCAGTTCTTC. Its protein product is CASSYPGPTYNEQFF.